The TCR beta chain described here comes from a study of control samples from healthy donors and cancer patients. This clone was counted a few times. TCRdb's table, derived via immunoSEQ multiplex PCR, lists solely in-frame clones and lacks some. The sample includes about 120,000 clones, around nine tenths of them seen just once. The length of the CDR3 is 16 residues. Losses at the gene ends were 1 base for V and 5 bases for J; bases not matched to a gene: 11. Germline CDR1 is MNHNS and CDR2 is SASEGT. Sequencing was carried out using blood. The chain is built from TRBV6-1 and TRBJ2-7; the match to TRBD1 covers 7 bases. This receptor was obtained from a man younger than 40 in good health. The CDR3 coding sequence is TGTGCCAGCAGTGAAGGTGTTCGACAGGGTTGGGACGAGCAGTACGTC. Amino acid sequence: CASSEGVRQGWDEQYV.